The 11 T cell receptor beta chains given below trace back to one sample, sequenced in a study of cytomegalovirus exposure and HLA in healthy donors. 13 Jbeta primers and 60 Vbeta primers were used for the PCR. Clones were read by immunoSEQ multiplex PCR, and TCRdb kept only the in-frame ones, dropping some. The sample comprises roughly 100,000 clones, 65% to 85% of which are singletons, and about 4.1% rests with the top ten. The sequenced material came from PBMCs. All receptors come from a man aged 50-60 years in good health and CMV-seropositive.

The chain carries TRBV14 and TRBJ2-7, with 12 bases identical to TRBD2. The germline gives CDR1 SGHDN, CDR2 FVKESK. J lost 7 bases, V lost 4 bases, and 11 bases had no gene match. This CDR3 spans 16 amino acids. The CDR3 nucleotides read TGTGCCAGCAGCCCTCTAGCGGGAGGGCCGGCGGAAGAGCAGTACTTC. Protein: CASSPLAGGPAEEQYF.

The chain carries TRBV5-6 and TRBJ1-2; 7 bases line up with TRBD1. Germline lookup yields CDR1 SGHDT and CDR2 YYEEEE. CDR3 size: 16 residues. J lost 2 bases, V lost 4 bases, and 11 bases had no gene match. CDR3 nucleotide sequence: TGTGCCAGCAGCCCTGTCAGGACAGGAGAAAACTATGGCTACACCTTC. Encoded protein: CASSPVRTGENYGYTF.

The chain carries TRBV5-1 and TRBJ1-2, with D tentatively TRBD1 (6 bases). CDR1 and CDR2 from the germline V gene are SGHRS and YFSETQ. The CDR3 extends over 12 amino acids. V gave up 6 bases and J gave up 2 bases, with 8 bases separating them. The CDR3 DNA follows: TGCGCCAGCAAGGGGGACAACTATGGCTACACCTTC. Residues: CASKGDNYGYTF.

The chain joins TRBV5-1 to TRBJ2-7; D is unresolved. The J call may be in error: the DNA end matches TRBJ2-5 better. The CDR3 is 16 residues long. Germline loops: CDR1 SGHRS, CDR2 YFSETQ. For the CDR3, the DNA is TGCGCCAGCAGCTTCGATCCCGGTCGGGTACAAGAGACCCAGTACTTC. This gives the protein CASSFDPGRVQETQYF.

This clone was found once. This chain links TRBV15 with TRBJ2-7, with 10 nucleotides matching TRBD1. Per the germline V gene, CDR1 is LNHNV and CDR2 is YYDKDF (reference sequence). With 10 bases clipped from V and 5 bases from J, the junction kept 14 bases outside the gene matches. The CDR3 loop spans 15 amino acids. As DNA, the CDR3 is TGTGCCAGCCAGGCAGGAGACAGGGGGCTCAACGAGCAGTACTTC. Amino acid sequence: CASQAGDRGLNEQYF.

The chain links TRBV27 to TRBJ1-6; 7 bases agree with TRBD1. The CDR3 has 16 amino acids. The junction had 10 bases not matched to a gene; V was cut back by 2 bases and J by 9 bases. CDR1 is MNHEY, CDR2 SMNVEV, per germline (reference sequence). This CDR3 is CASSLSQGGRSSPLHF. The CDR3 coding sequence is TGTGCCAGCAGTTTAAGTCAGGGGGGACGAAGTTCACCCCTCCACTTT.

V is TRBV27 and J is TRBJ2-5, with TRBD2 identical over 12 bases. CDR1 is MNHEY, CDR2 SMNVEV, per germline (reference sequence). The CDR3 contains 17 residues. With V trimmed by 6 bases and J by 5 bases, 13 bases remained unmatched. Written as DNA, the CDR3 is TGTGCCAGCAGCCTGGGGCTAGCGGGAGGGCTTTGGGAGACCCAGTACTTC. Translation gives CASSLGLAGGLWETQYF.

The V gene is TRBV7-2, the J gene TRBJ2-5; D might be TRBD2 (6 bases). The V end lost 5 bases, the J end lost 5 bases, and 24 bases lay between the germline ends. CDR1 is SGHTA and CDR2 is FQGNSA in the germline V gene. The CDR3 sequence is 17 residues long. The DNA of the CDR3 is TGTGCCAGCAGCGCCCAACCGGGACTTTCGGGCATGGAGACCCAGTACTTC. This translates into CASSAQPGLSGMETQYF.

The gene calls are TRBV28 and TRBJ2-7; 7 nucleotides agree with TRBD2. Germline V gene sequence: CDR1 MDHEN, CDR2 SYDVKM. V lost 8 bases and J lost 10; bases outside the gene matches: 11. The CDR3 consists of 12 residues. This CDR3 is CASRDQGLDQYF. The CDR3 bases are TGTGCCAGCCGGGACCAAGGACTAGATCAGTACTTC.

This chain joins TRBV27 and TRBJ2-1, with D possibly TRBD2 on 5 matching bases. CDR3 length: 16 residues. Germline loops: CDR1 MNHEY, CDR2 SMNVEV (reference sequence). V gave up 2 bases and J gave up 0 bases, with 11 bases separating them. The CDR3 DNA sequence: TGTGCCAGCAGTTTAGGACTGGCGAGCTCCTACAATGAGCAGTTCTTC. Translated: CASSLGLASSYNEQFF.

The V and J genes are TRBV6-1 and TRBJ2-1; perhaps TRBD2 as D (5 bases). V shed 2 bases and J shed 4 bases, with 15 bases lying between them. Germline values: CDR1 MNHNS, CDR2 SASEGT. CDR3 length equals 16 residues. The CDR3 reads CASSELPGNTYNEQFF. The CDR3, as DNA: TGTGCCAGCAGTGAACTGCCGGGAAATACTTACAATGAGCAGTTCTTC.